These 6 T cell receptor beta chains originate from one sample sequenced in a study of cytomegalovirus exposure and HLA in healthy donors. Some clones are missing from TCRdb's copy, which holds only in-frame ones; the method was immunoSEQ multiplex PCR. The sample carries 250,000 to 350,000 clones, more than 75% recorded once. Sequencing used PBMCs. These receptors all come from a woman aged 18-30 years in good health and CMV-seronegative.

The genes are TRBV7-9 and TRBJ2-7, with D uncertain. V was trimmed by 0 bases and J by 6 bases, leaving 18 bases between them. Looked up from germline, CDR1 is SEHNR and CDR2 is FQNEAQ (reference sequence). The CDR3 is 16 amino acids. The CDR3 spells CASSLAPGSPRGEQYF. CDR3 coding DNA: TGTGCCAGCAGCTTAGCGCCTGGCAGCCCTCGCGGCGAGCAGTACTTC.

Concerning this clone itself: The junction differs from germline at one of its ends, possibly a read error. Here the CDR3 reads CASSEGGDTEAFF. Here the CDR3 DNA reads TGTGCCAGCAGCGAGGGTGGGGACACCGAAGCTTTCTTT. The chain has TRBV9 and TRBJ1-1; D is perhaps TRBD1 (6 bases). CDR3 length equals 13 residues. CDR1 and CDR2 from the germline V gene are SGDLS and YYNGEE.

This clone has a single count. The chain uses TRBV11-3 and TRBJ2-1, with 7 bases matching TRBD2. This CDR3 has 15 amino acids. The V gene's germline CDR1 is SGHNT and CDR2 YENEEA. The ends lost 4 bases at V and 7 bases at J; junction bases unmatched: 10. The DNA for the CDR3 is TGTGCCAGCAGCTGGGTGACTAGCTTGGATAATGAGCAGTTCTTC. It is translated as CASSWVTSLDNEQFF. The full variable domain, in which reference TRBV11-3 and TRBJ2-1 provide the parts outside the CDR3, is EAGVVQSPRYKIIEKKQPVAFWCNPISGHNTLYWYLQNLGQGPELLIRYENEEAVDDSQLPKDRFSAERLKGVDSTLKIQPAELGDSAVYLCASSWVTSLDNEQFFGPGTRLTVL.

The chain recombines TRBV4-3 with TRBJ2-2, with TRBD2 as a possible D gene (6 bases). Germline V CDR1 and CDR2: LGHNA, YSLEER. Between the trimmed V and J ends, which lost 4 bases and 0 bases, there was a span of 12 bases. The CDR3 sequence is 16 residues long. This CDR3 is CASSPTTRANTGELFF. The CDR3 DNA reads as TGCGCCAGCAGCCCGACGACTAGAGCGAACACCGGGGAGCTGTTTTTT.

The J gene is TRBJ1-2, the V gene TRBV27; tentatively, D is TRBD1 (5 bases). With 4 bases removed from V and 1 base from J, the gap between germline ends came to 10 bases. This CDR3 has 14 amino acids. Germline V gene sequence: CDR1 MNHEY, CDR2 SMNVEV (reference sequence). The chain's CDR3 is CASSWGYGNYGYTF. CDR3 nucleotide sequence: TGTGCCAGCAGTTGGGGCTATGGTAACTATGGCTACACCTTC.

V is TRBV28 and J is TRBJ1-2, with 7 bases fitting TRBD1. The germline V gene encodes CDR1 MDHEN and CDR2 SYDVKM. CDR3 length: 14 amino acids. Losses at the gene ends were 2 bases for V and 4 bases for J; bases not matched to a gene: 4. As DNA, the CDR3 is TGTGCCAGCAGTTTAGCTGGGGACAGCTATGGCTACACCTTC. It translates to CASSLAGDSYGYTF.